The entry below describes one T cell receptor beta chain. What it binds is unknown. The sample belongs to a study of CXCR3-negative and CXCR3-positive naive CD8 T cells. General study results and limits: Both of the naive subsets showed about the same high diversity, but memory CD8+ cells had much less. Naive cells that were CXCR3-positive had more hydrophobic TRB CDR3s (compared with CXCR3-negative naive cells).

The CDR3 runs 14 residues. Germline assignment: CDR1 DFQATT and CDR2 SNEGSKA (reference sequence). cDNA libraries for TRB were generated by 5' RACE incorporating UMI labels. TCRdb reprocessed the 5' RACE reads, with one entry per CDR3 protein and no DNA. The repertoire table contains about 120,000 distinct CDR3 sequences. J is TRBJ1-3 and V is TRBV20-1; TCRdb lists TRBD1, though no DNA is available to test this call. The TCR comes from a human donor in good health. Some clones in this sample may be carry-over from other donors' samples. Input material: naive CXCR3+ CD8+ T cells from blood. Regarding subset: CD45RO-CCR7+CD27+CD95- naive CD8+ T cells expressing CXCR3 (TNR3+). CDR3 protein: CSARTTGTGNTIYF.